This T cell receptor (beta chain) derives from a study of T cell changes during pregnancy in multiple sclerosis. The method was immunoSEQ multiplex PCR; TCRdb's version includes in-frame clones alone and lacks a portion of them. In the table there are 95,000 to 100,000 clones, about 90% of which are singletons. This clone was counted a single time. In germline, CDR1 is MNHEY, CDR2 SVGAGI. This CDR3 is 13 amino acids long. Germline trimming cut 2 bases from V and 8 bases from J; bases unmatched to any gene: 3. The V call is TRBV6-5, the J call TRBJ2-1; 7 bases match TRBD1. This sample comprised peripheral blood, obtained after pregnancy. This clonotype was sampled from a female donor in good health, enrolled as a control in a pregnancy study. The CDR3 DNA sequence: TGTGCCAGCAGTTACCACAGGGGCTATGAGCAGTTCTTC. It yields the protein CASSYHRGYEQFF.